A selection of T cell receptor beta chains follows, all from one sample in a study of blood T cells in healthy people across ages. TCRdb reanalysed the 5' RACE reads using MiXCR and keeps one entry per CDR3 protein. The sample has about 620,000 distinct CDR3 sequences; roughly half are singletons. Sequencing used blood. These receptors came from an elderly woman in good health. The CDR3 runs from the conserved cysteine through the conserved F or W. A D gene is named only where the DNA matches it firmly. Size is omitted from some rows. Given values are once, few, many or a class for expanded clones.

>-|TRBJ2-4|many|15|TRBV29-1
TGCAGCGCCCGCAGAGGTACCAGTCGAGAAAACATTCAGTACTTC
CSARRGTSRENIQYF
>TRBD1|TRBJ2-7|many|14|TRBV12-3/TRBV12-4
TGTGCCAGCACCAAACAGGGGTCTACCTACGAGCAGTACTTC
CASTKQGSTYEQYF
>TRBD2|TRBJ2-3|many|16|TRBV12-3/TRBV12-4
TGTGCCAGCAGTTTAGTAGCGGGAAGCTACACAGATACGCAGTATTTT
CASSLVAGSYTDTQYF
>-|TRBJ2-1|many|14|TRBV2
TGTGCCAGCAGTGAGGACAGCGGTCACAATGAGCAGTTCTTC
CASSEDSGHNEQFF
>-|TRBJ1-2|few|13|TRBV20-1
TGCAGTGCTCCGCCGGGACGGCAATATGGCTACACCTTC
CSAPPGRQYGYTF
>TRBD2|TRBJ2-3|-|18|TRBV2
TGTGCCAGCAGTGTCTTTGCGGGGGGGTCGTTGGGGACAGATACGCAGTATTTT
CASSVFAGGSLGTDTQYF
>-|TRBJ2-3|many|15|TRBV27
TGTGCCAGCAGTTTATTCCCTAGAACCACAGATACGCAGTATTTT
CASSLFPRTTDTQYF
>-|TRBJ2-1|-|12|TRBV10-3
TGTGCCATCAGTGAATTCTACAATGAGCAGTTCTTC
CAISEFYNEQFF
>TRBD1|TRBJ2-7|-|17|TRBV6-1
TGTGCCAGCAGTGAAAGACAGGGGGGCCTAGCGTTCTACGAGCAGTACTTC
CASSERQGGLAFYEQYF
>-|TRBJ2-5|many|15|TRBV5-1
TGCGCCAGCAGCTTGTCGGGAGCGGATCAAGAGACCCAGTACTTC
CASSLSGADQETQYF
>TRBD1|TRBJ1-4|few|14|TRBV3-1
TGTGCCAGCAGCGCCAGGGGGAGTAATGAAAAACTGTTTTTT
CASSARGSNEKLFF
>TRBD1|TRBJ2-4|-|15|TRBV20-1
TGCAGTGCTAGAGAGCCTACAGGGGGCGCAAACATTCAGTACTTC
CSAREPTGGANIQYF
>TRBD2|TRBJ2-1|-|16|TRBV3-1
TGTGCCAGCAGCCCCAGTGGGACTAGCGACTACAATGAGCAGTTCTTC
CASSPSGTSDYNEQFF
>TRBD1|TRBJ2-3|-|14|TRBV20-1
TGCAGTGCAAAGAGGACAGGGGGAACAGATACGCAGTATTTT
CSAKRTGGTDTQYF
>-|TRBJ2-1|-|12|TRBV28
TGTACCAGCAGGTTAGGGGGAAATGAGCAGTTCTTC
CTSRLGGNEQFF
>TRBD1|TRBJ2-1|-|14|TRBV11-2
TGTGCCAGCGCCAGGACAGGGGTTGGGTATGAGCAGTTCTTC
CASARTGVGYEQFF
>-|TRBJ2-7|-|12|TRBV28
TGTGCCAGCAGTTCCTTCTACCCCGAGCAGTACTTC
CASSSFYPEQYF
>-|TRBJ2-6|many|14|TRBV27
TGTGCCAGCAGTACCTTCGCTGGGGCCAACGTCCTGACTTTC
CASSTFAGANVLTF
>-|TRBJ2-6|-|20|TRBV5-8
TGTGCCAGCAGCTTGGCCTCCTCCCGCGGCTGGACCTCTGGGGCCAACGTCCTGACTTTC
CASSLASSRGWTSGANVLTF
>TRBD1|TRBJ1-1|few|15|TRBV2
TGTGCCAGCAGTGACCCAGGGGGGGGTCGCACTGAAGCTTTCTTT
CASSDPGGGRTEAFF
>-|TRBJ2-7|-|15|TRBV20-1
TGCAGTGCTACCACAACGGAACTGCCGTCCTACGAGCAGTACTTC
CSATTTELPSYEQYF
>-|TRBJ2-5|-|16|TRBV7-7
TGTGCTAGCAGCTTCCAATTCACGGGTTCGGGGGAGACCCAGTACTTC
CASSFQFTGSGETQYF